Listed below are T cell receptor beta chains from one sample, sequenced in a study of cytomegalovirus exposure and HLA in healthy donors. Repertoires were generated with immunoSEQ multiplex PCR, while TCRdb's copy carries only in-frame clones and drops some. The table has more than 85,000 clones, about 76% seen once. The sample consisted of PBMCs. The receptors were sampled from a woman in her thirties in good health and CMV-seronegative. CDR3s include the opening cysteine and the closing phenylalanine or tryptophan. Each record gives: clone size, V gene, J gene, D gene, CDR3 DNA, CDR3 protein. The D gene is left open where the match is weak. Only some rows state a clone size, as once, few, many or a class for expanded clones.

-	TRBV7-9	TRBJ2-7	-	TGTGCCAGCAGCTTAGTACTTCCCGCCGGCTACGAGCAGTACTTC	CASSLVLPAGYEQYF
-	TRBV18	TRBJ2-7	-	TGTGCCAGCTCACCACGCGAGTACGAGCAGTACTTC	CASSPREYEQYF
-	TRBV7-2	TRBJ1-1	-	TGTGCCAGCAGCTTAGGAGGGGGGGGGAACACTGAAGCTTTCTTT	CASSLGGGGNTEAFF
-	TRBV5-4	TRBJ2-3	TRBD2	TGTGCCAGCAGCCGGAGACTAGCGGGAGGGCCAGATACGCAGTATTTT	CASSRRLAGGPDTQYF
-	TRBV6-1	TRBJ1-1	-	TGTGCCAGCAGAACTTCGGGAACGAACACTGAAGCTTTCTTT	CASRTSGTNTEAFF
-	TRBV2	TRBJ1-2	TRBD1	TGTGCCAGCAGTGATAGTGGCAGGGGGCGCGGCTACACCTTC	CASSDSGRGRGYTF
-	TRBV6-4	TRBJ2-3	TRBD2	TGTGCCAGCAGTCAACTAGCGGGGGGAAGCACAGATACGCAGTATTTT	CASSQLAGGSTDTQYF
-	TRBV30	TRBJ1-4	TRBD1	TGTGCACTACGGCAGGGGGCTTGTTCTAAGTTTTTT	CALRQGACSKFF
few	TRBV10-1	TRBJ1-4	-	TGCGCCGATGGAGACAGGAATGATGGAGAACTGTTTTTT	CADGDRNDGELFF
-	TRBV10-1	TRBJ2-7	-	TGCGCCAGCAGTGAGTCAACTAGGGTCGAGCAGTACTTC	CASSESTRVEQYF
-	TRBV27	TRBJ2-3	TRBD2	TGTGCCAGCACCCCCCTCGGGGGACTAGCGGGAGCCACAGATACGCAGTATTTT	CASTPLGGLAGATDTQYF
few	TRBV7-9	TRBJ2-7	-	TGTGCCAGCAGCTTAGCTCTAGGTCTTAGCGAGCAGTACTTC	CASSLALGLSEQYF
-	TRBV19	TRBJ2-1	TRBD2	TGTGCCAGTAGCCTATCTCCGGGACTACGGAATGAGCAGTTCTTC	CASSLSPGLRNEQFF
-	TRBV19	TRBJ2-3	-	TGTGCCAGTAGTGCCCGACAGGCCCGCACAGATACGCAGTATTTT	CASSARQARTDTQYF
-	TRBV10-2	TRBJ2-2	-	TGCGCCAGCAGCGGATGGCCCTCACAGGGTGCGACCGGGGAGCTGTTTTTT	CASSGWPSQGATGELFF
-	TRBV5-4	TRBJ2-7	TRBD2	TGTGCCAGCAGCCCGGGCGGACTAGCGGGAAACTACGAGCAGTACTTC	CASSPGGLAGNYEQYF
-	TRBV5-6	TRBJ2-5	-	TGTGCCAGCAGCGCCGCCGGGACAAAAGAGACCCAGTACTTC	CASSAAGTKETQYF
-	TRBV6-5	TRBJ2-1	-	TGTGCCAGCAGTTACAGCCTGGGGGGCAATGAGCAGTTCTTC	CASSYSLGGNEQFF
-	TRBV27	TRBJ2-7	TRBD2	TGTGCCAGCAGTTCGACTAGCGGGAGTAAACCGGTCTACGAGCAGTACTTC	CASSSTSGSKPVYEQYF
-	TRBV19	TRBJ1-1	-	TGTGCCAGTAGGATTGAAGGGGATTGGAACACTGAAGCTTTCTTT	CASRIEGDWNTEAFF
-	TRBV2	TRBJ1-2	-	TGTGCCAGCAGTGGGGGGACTGAATATGGCTACACCTTC	CASSGGTEYGYTF
few	TRBV25-1	TRBJ2-7	-	TGTGCCAGCAGTCCACCTAGTGGGGCCGGCTACGAGCAGTACTTC	CASSPPSGAGYEQYF
-	TRBV30	TRBJ1-1	-	TGTGCCTGGAGTGTGTTGGGGCAGCAGAACACTGAAGCTTTCTTT	CAWSVLGQQNTEAFF
once	TRBV10-3	TRBJ1-2	TRBD1	TGTGCCATCAGTAGGGACAGGGCGGACTATGGCTACACCTTC	CAISRDRADYGYTF
-	TRBV5-1	TRBJ2-5	TRBD1	TGCGCCAGCAGCTTGAAAGGGGGCGCTCGGGAGACCCAGTACTTC	CASSLKGGARETQYF
-	TRBV6-1	TRBJ1-2	-	TGTGCCAGCACCAGGACACTAAACTATGGCTACACCTTC	CASTRTLNYGYTF
once	TRBV11-3	TRBJ2-1	TRBD2	TGTGCCAGCAGCTTGAGGACTAGTTCTAAGCAGTTCTTC	CASSLRTSSKQFF
-	TRBV19	TRBJ2-1	-	TGTGCCAGTAGTATATCCGGGAACGCCTACAATGAGCAGTTCTTC	CASSISGNAYNEQFF
few	TRBV5-1	TRBJ2-5	TRBD2	TGCGCCAGCAGCTTGGCAGTCGGGCTAGCGGGAGTGCAAGAGACCCAGTACTTC	CASSLAVGLAGVQETQYF
few	TRBV27	TRBJ1-3	TRBD1	TGTGCCAGCAGTTTTTCAGGGACAGGCGGGTACACCATATATTTT	CASSFSGTGGYTIYF
-	TRBV6-5	TRBJ2-7	TRBD2	TGTGCCAGCAGCCGGACTAGCACATTCCACGAGCAGTACTTC	CASSRTSTFHEQYF
once	TRBV19	TRBJ2-7	-	TGTGCCAGTAGTATAACAGCCAACTTCTACGAGCAGTACTTC	CASSITANFYEQYF
-	TRBV5-8	TRBJ1-3	-	TGTGCCAGCAGCCAAAACCGCGGAACTTTGGGTGGAAACACCATATATTTT	CASSQNRGTLGGNTIYF
-	TRBV19	TRBJ2-1	-	TGTGCCAGTAGTATAAAATCCAGGACTTCCTACAATGAGCAGTTCTTC	CASSIKSRTSYNEQFF
-	TRBV10-3	TRBJ2-5	-	TGTGCCATTTCGACAGGCGCCAGAGAGACCCAGTACTTC	CAISTGARETQYF